What follows is one T cell receptor beta chain and its context. Antigen unknown. Collection of blood occurred at baseline, at cycle 4 day 1, and at cycle 7 day 1. Profiling relied on immunoSEQ multiplex PCR, and the TCRdb table lists in-frame clones only, not all of them. This sample has about 94,000 clones, with about 93% found just once. The data stem from a study of OX40 agonist ivuxolimab in advanced cancers. Study summary: Administration of intravenous ivuxolimab to patients occurred every 2 weeks at 0.01 to 10 mg/kg. Dose-escalation patients had hepatocellular carcinoma, melanoma, renal cell or head and neck cancer.

Study results and caveats: More expanded clones were found, on average, in CD8+ than in CD4+ T cells.

The CDR3 covers 14 residues. V shed 5 bases, J shed 0 bases, and the junction held 5 bases outside the gene matches. Germline V lookup: CDR1 SQVTM, CDR2 ANQGSEA. This chain joins TRBV29-1 and TRBJ1-1, with 8 bases fitting TRBD1. This specimen consisted of CD4+ or CD8+ T cells sorted from blood, obtained in a trial of the OX40 agonist ivuxolimab. The clonotype was recovered from an adult with an advanced solid tumor such as melanoma, head and neck, liver or kidney cancer. The CDR3 region has the DNA TGCAGCGTTTGGGACAGGTTAATGAACACTGAAGCTTTCTTT. Amino acid sequence: CSVWDRLMNTEAFF. The variable domain in full, completed from reference TRBV29-1 and TRBJ1-1, reads SAVISQKPSRDICQRGTSLTIQCQVDSQVTMMFWYRQQPGQSLTLIATANQGSEATYESGFVIDKFPISRPNLTFSTLTVSNMSPEDSSIYLCSVWDRLMNTEAFFGQGTRLTVV.